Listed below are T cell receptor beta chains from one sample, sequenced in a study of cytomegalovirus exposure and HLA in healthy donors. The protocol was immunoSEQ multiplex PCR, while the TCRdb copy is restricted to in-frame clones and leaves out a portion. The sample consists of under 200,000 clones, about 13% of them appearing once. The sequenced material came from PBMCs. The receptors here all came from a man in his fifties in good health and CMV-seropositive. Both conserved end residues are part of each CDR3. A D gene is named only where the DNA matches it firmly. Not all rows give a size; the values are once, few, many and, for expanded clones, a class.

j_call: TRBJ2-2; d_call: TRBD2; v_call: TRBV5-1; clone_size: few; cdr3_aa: CASSTGTSAQGLFF; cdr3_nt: TGCGCCAGCAGCACGGGGACTAGTGCCCAAGGGCTGTTTTTT
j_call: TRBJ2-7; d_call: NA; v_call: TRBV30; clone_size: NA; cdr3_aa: CAWSSGQHPYEQYF; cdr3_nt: TGTGCCTGGAGTAGCGGACAGCATCCCTACGAGCAGTACTTC
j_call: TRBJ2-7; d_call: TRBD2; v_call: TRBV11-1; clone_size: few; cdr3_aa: CASSLGTSVGYEQYF; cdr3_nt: TGTGCCAGCAGCTTAGGAACTAGCGTCGGATACGAGCAGTACTTC
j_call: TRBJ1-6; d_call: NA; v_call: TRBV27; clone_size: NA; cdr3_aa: CASRRDSNSPLHF; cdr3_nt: TGTGCCAGTCGTCGGGACTCTAATTCACCCCTCCACTTT
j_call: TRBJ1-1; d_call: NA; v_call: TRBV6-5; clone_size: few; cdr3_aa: CASSRTPTNTEAFF; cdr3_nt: TGTGCCAGCAGCCGGACACCTACGAACACTGAAGCTTTCTTT
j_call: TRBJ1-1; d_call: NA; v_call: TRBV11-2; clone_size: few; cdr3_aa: CASSLDRLSPEAFF; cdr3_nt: TGTGCCAGCAGCCTTGACAGGCTGTCGCCTGAAGCTTTCTTT
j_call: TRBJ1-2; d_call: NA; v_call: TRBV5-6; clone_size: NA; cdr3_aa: CASSLGQAGGYTF; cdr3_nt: TGTGCCAGCAGCTTGGGACAGGCCGGGGGCTACACCTTC
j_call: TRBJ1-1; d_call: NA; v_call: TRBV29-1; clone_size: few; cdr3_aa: CSVEETLRSTEAFF; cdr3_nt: TGCAGCGTTGAGGAGACTTTGAGATCCACTGAAGCTTTCTTT
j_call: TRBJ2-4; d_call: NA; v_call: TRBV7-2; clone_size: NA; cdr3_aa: CASSPYGEWNIQYF; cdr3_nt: TGTGCCAGCAGCCCCTACGGAGAGTGGAACATTCAGTACTTC
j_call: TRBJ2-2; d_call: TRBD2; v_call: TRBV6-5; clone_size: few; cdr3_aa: CASSSGLVRELFF; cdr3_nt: TGTGCCAGCAGCTCCGGACTAGTCCGGGAGCTGTTTTTT
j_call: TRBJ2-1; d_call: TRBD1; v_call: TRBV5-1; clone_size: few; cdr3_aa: CASTPGAGQGPREQFF; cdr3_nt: TGCGCCAGCACACCAGGGGCCGGACAGGGGCCTCGCGAGCAGTTCTTC
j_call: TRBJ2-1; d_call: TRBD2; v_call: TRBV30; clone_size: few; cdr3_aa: CAWSRTSGYNEQFF; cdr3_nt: TGTGCCTGGAGTCGGACTAGCGGCTACAATGAGCAGTTCTTC
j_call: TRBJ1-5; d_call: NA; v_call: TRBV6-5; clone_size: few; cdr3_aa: CASSRRRSQPQHF; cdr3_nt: TGTGCCAGCTCACGGCGGAGGAGTCAGCCCCAGCATTTT
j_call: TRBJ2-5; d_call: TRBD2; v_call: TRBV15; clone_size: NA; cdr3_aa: CATSRDPGGGETQYF; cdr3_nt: TGTGCCACCAGCAGAGATCCGGGCGGGGGAGAGACCCAGTACTTC
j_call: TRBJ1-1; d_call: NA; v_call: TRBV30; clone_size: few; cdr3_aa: CAWSWRGGTEAFF; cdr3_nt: TGTGCCTGGAGTTGGCGTGGAGGCACTGAAGCTTTCTTT
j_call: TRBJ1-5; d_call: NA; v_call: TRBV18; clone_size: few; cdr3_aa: CASSLDYSNQPQHF; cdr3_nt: TGTGCCAGCTCACTAGATTATAGCAATCAGCCCCAGCATTTT
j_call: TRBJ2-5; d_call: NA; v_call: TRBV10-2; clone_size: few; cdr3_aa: CASSLSHVETQYF; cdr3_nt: TGCGCCAGCAGCCTTAGTCACGTAGAGACCCAGTACTTC
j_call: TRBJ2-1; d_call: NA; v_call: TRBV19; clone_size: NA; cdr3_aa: CASRREGDSYNEQFF; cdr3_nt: TGTGCCAGTAGAAGGGAGGGGGACTCCTACAATGAGCAGTTCTTC
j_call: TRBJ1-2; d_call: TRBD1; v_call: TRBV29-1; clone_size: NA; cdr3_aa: CSVVRDRGEDGYTF; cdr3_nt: TGCAGCGTTGTCCGGGACAGGGGGGAGGATGGCTACACCTTC
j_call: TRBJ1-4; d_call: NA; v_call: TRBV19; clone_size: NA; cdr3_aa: CASSLNTGGNNEKLFF; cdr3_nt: TGTGCCAGTAGCCTGAACACTGGCGGGAATAATGAAAAACTGTTTTTT
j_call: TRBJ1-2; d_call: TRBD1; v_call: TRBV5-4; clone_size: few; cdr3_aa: CASIRTGQGATNYGYTF; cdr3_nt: TGTGCCAGCATCAGGACGGGACAGGGGGCCACTAACTATGGCTACACCTTC
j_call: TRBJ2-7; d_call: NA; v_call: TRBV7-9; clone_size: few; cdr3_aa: CASSSTGWTTEQYF; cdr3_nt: TGTGCCAGCAGCTCGACAGGTTGGACGACCGAGCAGTACTTC
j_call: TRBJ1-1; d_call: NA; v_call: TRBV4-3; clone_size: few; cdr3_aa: CASSQEFDSSLNTEAFF; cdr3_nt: TGCGCCAGCAGCCAAGAATTCGACAGTAGTTTGAACACTGAAGCTTTCTTT
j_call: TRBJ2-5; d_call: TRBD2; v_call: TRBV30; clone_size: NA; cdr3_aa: CASTASGGPGGTQYF; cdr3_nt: TGTGCCTCTACGGCTAGCGGGGGGCCTGGGGGGACCCAGTACTTC
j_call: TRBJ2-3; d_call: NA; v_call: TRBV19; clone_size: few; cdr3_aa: CATSPRGEYTDTQYF; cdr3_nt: TGTGCCACCTCCCCCCGCGGAGAATACACAGATACGCAGTATTTT
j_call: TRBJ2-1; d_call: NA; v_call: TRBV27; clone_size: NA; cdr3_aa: CASSFRGLASYNEQFF; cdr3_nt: TGTGCCAGCAGTTTCCGTGGGCTGGCGTCCTACAATGAGCAGTTCTTC
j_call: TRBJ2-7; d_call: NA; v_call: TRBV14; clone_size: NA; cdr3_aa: CASSAHGTPSYEQYF; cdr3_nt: TGTGCCAGCAGCGCGCACGGGACACCTTCCTACGAGCAGTACTTC
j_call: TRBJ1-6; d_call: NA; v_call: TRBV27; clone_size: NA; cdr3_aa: CASSRGLTSSYNSPLHF; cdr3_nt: TGTGCCAGCAGTAGGGGATTGACGAGCTCCTATAATTCACCCCTCCACTTT
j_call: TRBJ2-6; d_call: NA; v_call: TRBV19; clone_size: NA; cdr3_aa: CASSYRGGTRGGANVLTF; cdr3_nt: TGTGCCAGTAGTTACAGGGGGGGGACTCGTGGTGGGGCCAACGTCCTGACTTTC
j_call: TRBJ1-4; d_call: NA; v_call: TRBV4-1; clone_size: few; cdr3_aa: CASSQDLSPTNEKLFF; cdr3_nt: TGCGCCAGCAGCCAAGATCTGAGTCCAACTAATGAAAAACTGTTTTTT
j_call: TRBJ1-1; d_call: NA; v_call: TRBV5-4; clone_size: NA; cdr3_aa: CASSPNGGATEAFF; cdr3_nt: TGTGCCAGCAGCCCCAACGGGGGGGCGACTGAAGCTTTCTTT
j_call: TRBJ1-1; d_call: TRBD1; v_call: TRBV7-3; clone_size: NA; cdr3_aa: CASSEQGGTEAFF; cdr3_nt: TGTGCCAGCAGCGAACAGGGGGGCACTGAAGCTTTCTTT
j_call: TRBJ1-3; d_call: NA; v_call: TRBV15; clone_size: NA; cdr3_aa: CATSRVRKDSGNTIYF; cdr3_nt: TGTGCCACCAGCAGAGTCAGGAAGGACTCTGGAAACACCATATATTTT
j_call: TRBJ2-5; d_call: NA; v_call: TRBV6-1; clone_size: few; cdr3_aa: CASSVLWAIQETQYF; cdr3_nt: TGTGCCAGCAGTGTTCTCTGGGCCATCCAAGAGACCCAGTACTTC
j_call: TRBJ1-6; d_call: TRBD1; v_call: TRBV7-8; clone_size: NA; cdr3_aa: CASSFATGGNSPLHF; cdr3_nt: TGTGCCAGCAGCTTCGCAACAGGGGGCAATTCACCCCTCCACTTT
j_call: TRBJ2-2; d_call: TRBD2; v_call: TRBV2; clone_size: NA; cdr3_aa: CASGNSSGGIGGELFF; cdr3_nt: TGTGCCAGCGGAAACTCTAGCGGGGGGATCGGCGGGGAGCTGTTTTTT
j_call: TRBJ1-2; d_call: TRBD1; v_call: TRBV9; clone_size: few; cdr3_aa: CASSPPGQGPYGYTF; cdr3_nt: TGTGCCAGCAGTCCCCCGGGACAGGGCCCCTATGGCTACACCTTC
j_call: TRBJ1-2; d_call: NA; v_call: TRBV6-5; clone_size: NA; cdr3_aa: CASSYLPRQNYGYTF; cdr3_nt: TGTGCCAGCAGTTACTTACCTCGACAGAACTATGGCTACACCTTC
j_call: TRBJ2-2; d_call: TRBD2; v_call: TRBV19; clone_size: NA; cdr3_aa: CASRGVAGTGELFF; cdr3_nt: TGTGCCAGTAGGGGGGTAGCGGGAACCGGGGAGCTGTTTTTT
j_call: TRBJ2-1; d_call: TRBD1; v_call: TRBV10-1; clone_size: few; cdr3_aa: CASSEPGQGKNEQFF; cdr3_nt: TGCGCCAGCAGTGAGCCGGGACAGGGCAAAAATGAGCAGTTCTTC
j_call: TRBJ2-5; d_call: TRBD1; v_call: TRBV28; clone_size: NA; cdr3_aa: CASSLGVGGGETQYF; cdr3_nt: TGTGCCAGCAGTTTAGGTGTAGGGGGCGGAGAGACCCAGTACTTC
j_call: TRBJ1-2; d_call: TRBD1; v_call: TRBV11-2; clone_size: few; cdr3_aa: CASSLVPAGQGAYGYTF; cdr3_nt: TGTGCCAGCAGCTTAGTCCCGGCAGGACAGGGCGCCTATGGCTACACCTTC
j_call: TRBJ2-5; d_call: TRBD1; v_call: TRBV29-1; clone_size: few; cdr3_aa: CSAGQGAGETQYF; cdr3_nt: TGCAGCGCAGGACAGGGGGCAGGAGAGACCCAGTACTTC
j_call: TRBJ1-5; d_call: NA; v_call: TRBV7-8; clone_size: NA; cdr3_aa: CASSFRRVGLNQPQHF; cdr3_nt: TGTGCCAGCAGCTTCCGAAGAGTTGGGCTTAATCAGCCCCAGCATTTT
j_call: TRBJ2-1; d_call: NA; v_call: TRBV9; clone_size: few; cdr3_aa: CASRGDEQFF; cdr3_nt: TGTGCCAGCAGGGGCGATGAGCAGTTCTTC
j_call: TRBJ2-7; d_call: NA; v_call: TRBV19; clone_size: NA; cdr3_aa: CASSVRDPGSYEQYF; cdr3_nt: TGTGCCAGTAGTGTCCGGGATCCGGGATCCTACGAGCAGTACTTC
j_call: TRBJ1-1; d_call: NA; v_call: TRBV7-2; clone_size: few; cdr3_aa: CASSLAGTQNTEAFF; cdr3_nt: TGTGCCAGCAGCTTAGCTGGGACACAGAACACTGAAGCTTTCTTT
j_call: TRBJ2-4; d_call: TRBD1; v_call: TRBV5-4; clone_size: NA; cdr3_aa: CASSGSGTENIQYF; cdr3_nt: TGTGCCAGCAGCGGATCCGGGACAGAAAACATTCAGTACTTC
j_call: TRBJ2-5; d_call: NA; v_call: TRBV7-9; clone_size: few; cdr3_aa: CASSLKETQYF; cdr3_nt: TGTGCCAGCAGCCTAAAGGAGACCCAGTACTTC
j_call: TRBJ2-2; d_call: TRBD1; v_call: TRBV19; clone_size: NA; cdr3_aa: CASSIGTDTGELFF; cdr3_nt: TGTGCCAGTAGTATTGGGACAGACACCGGGGAGCTGTTTTTT
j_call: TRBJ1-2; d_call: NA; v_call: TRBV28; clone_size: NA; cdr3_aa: CASRDSTNYGYTF; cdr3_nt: TGTGCCAGCAGGGACAGCACCAACTATGGCTACACCTTC
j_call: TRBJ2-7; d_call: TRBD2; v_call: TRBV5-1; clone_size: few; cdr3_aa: CASSFVAGAPGYEQYF; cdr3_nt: TGCGCCAGCAGCTTTGTAGCGGGGGCCCCCGGCTACGAGCAGTACTTC